This T cell receptor (beta chain) was retrieved from a study of T-cell reconstitution after alpha-beta-depleted transplantation in children. For TCRbeta, the library was prepared with unique molecular identifiers. MiXCR was run by TCRdb on the PCR reads, yielding one entry per CDR3 protein. The sample records hundreds of thousands of distinct CDR3 sequences, approximately 12% being singletons. V dropped 4 bases and J dropped 0; count of bases not matched to a gene: 8. The CDR3 is 16 amino acids. Germline CDR1 SGDLS, CDR2 YYNGEE. This clonotype was counted ten times or more. The chain has TRBV9 and TRBJ2-3, with 7 nucleotides matching TRBD2. The input for sequencing was PBMCs from the stem cell graft donor, taken from the stem cell graft. This sequence was found in a human donor who donated a stem cell graft to a child with acute lymphoblastic leukemia. The CDR3 is CASSPRGRLSTDTQYF. The CDR3 bases are TGTGCCAGCAGCCCCCGCGGGAGACTCAGCACAGATACGCAGTATTTT.